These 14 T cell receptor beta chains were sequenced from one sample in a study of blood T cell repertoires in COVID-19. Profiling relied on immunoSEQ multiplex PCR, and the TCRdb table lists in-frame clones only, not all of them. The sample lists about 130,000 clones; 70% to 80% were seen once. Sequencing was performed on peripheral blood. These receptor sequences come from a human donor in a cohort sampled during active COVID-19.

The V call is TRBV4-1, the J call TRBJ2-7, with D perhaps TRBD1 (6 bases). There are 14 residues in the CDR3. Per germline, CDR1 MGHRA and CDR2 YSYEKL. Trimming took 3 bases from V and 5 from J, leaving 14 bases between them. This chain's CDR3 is CASSQIGQFHEQYF. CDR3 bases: TGCGCCAGCAGCCAGATTGGACAGTTCCACGAGCAGTACTTC.

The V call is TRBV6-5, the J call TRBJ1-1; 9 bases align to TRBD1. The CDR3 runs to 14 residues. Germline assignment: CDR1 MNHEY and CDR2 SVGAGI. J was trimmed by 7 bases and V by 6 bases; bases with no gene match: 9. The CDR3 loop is CASSPRDRAIEAFF. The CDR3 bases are TGTGCCAGCAGCCCCCGGGACAGGGCGATTGAAGCTTTCTTT.

CDR3 coding DNA: TGTGCCAGCAAGGGAGGCAGGGGCAATCAGCCCCAGCATTTT. This translates into CASKGGRGNQPQHF. The V call is TRBV27, the J call TRBJ1-5, with D maybe TRBD1 (5 bases). This CDR3 has 14 residues. V was pared by 7 bases and J by 2 bases, with 12 bases between. CDR1 is MNHEY and CDR2 is SMNVEV in the germline V gene (reference sequence).

The chain's CDR3 is CASSYSDSPNTEAFF. The CDR3 DNA is TGTGCCAGCAGTTACTCCGACAGTCCAAACACTGAAGCTTTCTTT. The chain combines TRBV6-5 with TRBJ1-1; tentative D call: TRBD1 (5 bases). Trimming removed 0 bases at V and 2 bases at J, with 10 bases between. The germline CDR1 and CDR2 sequences are MNHEY and SVGAGI. The CDR3 sequence is 15 residues long.

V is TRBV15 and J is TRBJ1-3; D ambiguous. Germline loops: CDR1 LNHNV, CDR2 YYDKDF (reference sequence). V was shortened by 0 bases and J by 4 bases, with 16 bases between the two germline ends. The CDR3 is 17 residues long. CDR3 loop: CATSRDLKPREGNTIYF. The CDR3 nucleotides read TGTGCCACCAGCAGAGATCTGAAACCACGGGAAGGAAACACCATATATTTT.

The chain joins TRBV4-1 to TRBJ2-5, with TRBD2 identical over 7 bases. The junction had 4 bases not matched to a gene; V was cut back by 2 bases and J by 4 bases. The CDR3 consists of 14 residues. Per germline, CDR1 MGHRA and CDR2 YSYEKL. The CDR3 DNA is TGCGCCAGCAGCCAACCTGGACTAGGAGAGACCCAGTACTTC. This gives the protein CASSQPGLGETQYF.

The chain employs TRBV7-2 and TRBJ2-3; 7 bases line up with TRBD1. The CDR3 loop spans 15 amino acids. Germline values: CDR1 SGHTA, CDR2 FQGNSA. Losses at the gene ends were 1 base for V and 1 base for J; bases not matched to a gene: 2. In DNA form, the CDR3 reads TGTGCCAGCAGCTTAGATAGGGGGCGCACAGATACGCAGTATTTT. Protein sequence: CASSLDRGRTDTQYF.

CDR3 sequence reads: CASTKATGGHLSNTGELFF. The CDR3, as DNA: TGTGCCAGTACTAAAGCGACAGGGGGCCACCTATCGAACACCGGGGAGCTGTTTTTT. The rearrangement links TRBV19 to TRBJ2-2, with 10 bases identical to TRBD1. With V trimmed by 7 bases and J by 0 bases, 14 bases remained unmatched. CDR1 is LNHDA and CDR2 is SQIVND in the germline V gene (reference sequence). This CDR3 contains 19 residues.

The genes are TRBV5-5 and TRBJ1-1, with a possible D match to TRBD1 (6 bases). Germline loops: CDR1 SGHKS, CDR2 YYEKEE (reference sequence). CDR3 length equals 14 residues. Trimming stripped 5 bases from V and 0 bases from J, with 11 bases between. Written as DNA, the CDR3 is TGTGCCAGCAGAAGGGGGGGTATGAACACTGAAGCTTTCTTT. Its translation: CASRRGGMNTEAFF.

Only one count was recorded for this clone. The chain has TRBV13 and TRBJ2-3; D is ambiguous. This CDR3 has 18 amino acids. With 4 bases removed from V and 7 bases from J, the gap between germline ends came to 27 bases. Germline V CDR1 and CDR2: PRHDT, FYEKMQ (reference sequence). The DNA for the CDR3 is TGTGCCAGCAGCTCTACCGAACCCCTGGGCAGGTCCAGGTATACGCAGTATTTT. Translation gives CASSSTEPLGRSRYTQYF.

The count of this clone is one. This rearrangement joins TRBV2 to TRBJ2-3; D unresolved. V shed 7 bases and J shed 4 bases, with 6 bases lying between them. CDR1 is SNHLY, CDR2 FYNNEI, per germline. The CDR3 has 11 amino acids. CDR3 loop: CASTLADTQYF. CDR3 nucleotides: TGTGCCAGCACGCTAGCAGATACGCAGTATTTT.

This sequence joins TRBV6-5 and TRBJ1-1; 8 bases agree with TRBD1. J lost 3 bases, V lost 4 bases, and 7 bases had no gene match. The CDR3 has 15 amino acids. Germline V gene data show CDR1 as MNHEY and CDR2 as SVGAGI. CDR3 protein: CASSFPGGKYTEAFF. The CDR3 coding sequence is TGTGCCAGCAGTTTCCCAGGGGGCAAGTACACTGAAGCTTTCTTT.

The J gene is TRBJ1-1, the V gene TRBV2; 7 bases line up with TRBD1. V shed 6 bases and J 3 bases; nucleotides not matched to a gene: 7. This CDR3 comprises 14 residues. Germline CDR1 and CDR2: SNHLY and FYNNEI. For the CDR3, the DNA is TGTGCCAGCAGCCAACGGACAGGAGACACTGAAGCTTTCTTT. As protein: CASSQRTGDTEAFF.

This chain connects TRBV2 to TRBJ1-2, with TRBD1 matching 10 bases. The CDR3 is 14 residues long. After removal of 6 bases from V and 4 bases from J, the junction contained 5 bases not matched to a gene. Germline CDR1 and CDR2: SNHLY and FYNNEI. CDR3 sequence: CASRGDRGVYGYTF. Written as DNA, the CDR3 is TGTGCCAGCAGGGGGGACAGGGGCGTCTATGGCTACACCTTC.